Each of the 11 T cell receptor beta chains below was sequenced from the same sample in a study of cytomegalovirus exposure and HLA in healthy donors. Researchers ran the PCR with 60 Vbeta and 13 Jbeta primers. TCRdb keeps only in-frame clones here, not all; method: immunoSEQ multiplex PCR. Of about 62,000 clones listed, less than 80% were seen once; the top ten hold approximately 7.8%. Sequenced: PBMCs. The receptors here all came from a man in his 60s in good health and CMV-seropositive.

The V and J genes are TRBV28 and TRBJ2-2; 8 nucleotides line up with TRBD2. The germline V gene encodes CDR1 MDHEN and CDR2 SYDVKM. J gave up 6 bases and V 3 bases, and 6 bases lay outside the gene matches. This CDR3 has 15 amino acids. The CDR3 nucleotides read TGTGCCAGCAGTTTTATCCCGGGAGGGGCCGGGGAGCTGTTTTTT. The encoded protein is CASSFIPGGAGELFF.

The rearrangement links TRBV18 to TRBJ2-2; 8 positions agree with TRBD1. V lost 4 bases, J lost 6 bases, and 13 bases stayed unmatched. The CDR3 extends over 17 amino acids. CDR1 is KGHSH and CDR2 is LQKENI in the germline V gene. The CDR3, as DNA: TGTGCCAGCTCACTTCGCCGGGACAGGCGGGGCCCCGGGGAGCTGTTTTTT. Its translation: CASSLRRDRRGPGELFF.

The chain combines TRBV28 with TRBJ2-2, with TRBD2 matching 14 bases. The V segment lost 3 bases and the J segment 2 bases; nucleotides outside the gene matches: 2. This CDR3 region has 17 residues. The germline CDR1 and CDR2 sequences are MDHEN and SYDVKM. The CDR3 is CASSFGLAGGNTGELFF. CDR3 bases: TGTGCCAGCAGTTTCGGACTAGCGGGAGGTAACACCGGGGAGCTGTTTTTT.

This chain joins TRBV6-5 and TRBJ2-7; D is undetermined. Germline V gene sequence: CDR1 MNHEY, CDR2 SVGAGI. V dropped 2 bases and J dropped 0 bases, with 8 bases sitting between them. This CDR3 region has 14 residues. This chain's CDR3 is CASSYVAGSYEQYF. The CDR3 nucleotides are TGTGCCAGCAGTTACGTCGCCGGCTCCTACGAGCAGTACTTC.

The chain links TRBV11-3 to TRBJ2-1; 7 bases are a match to TRBD2. J lost 8 bases, V lost 7 bases, and 11 bases had no gene match. CDR3 size: 14 residues. Per germline, CDR1 SGHNT and CDR2 YENEEA. CDR3 DNA: TGTGCCAGCACCTTGGGGGGGGATGTCGATGAGCAGTTCTTC. The encoded protein is CASTLGGDVDEQFF.

The rearrangement uses TRBV27 and TRBJ2-1; 9 nucleotides align to TRBD2. The CDR3 extends over 17 amino acids. In germline, CDR1 is MNHEY, CDR2 SMNVEV (reference sequence). V lost 4 bases, J lost 5 bases, and 12 bases stayed unmatched. For the CDR3, the DNA is TGTGCCAGCAGTTCCCCGGGACTAGCTCTAAGGAACAATGAGCAGTTCTTC. Its translation is CASSSPGLALRNNEQFF.

Details on this clone: The same CDR3 can be traced to other DNA sequences in this sample. The chain joins TRBV29-1 to TRBJ1-1; 7 nucleotides agree with TRBD1. V lost 4 bases and J lost 1; bases outside the gene matches: 0. The CDR3 consists of 12 residues. Germline V gene data show CDR1 as SQVTM and CDR2 as ANQGSEA. CDR3 coding DNA: TGCAGCGTTGGACAGGGGAACACTGAAGCTTTCTTT. Amino acids: CSVGQGNTEAFF.

J is TRBJ1-1 and V is TRBV7-8; 8 bases are a match to TRBD1. There are 18 residues in the CDR3. The germline CDR1 and CDR2 sequences are SGHVS and FQNEAQ. The J segment lost 0 bases and the V segment lost 2 bases, leaving 11 bases of the junction unmatched. This chain's CDR3 is CASSLFRQGPDLNTEAFF. CDR3 bases: TGTGCCAGCAGCTTATTCAGACAGGGGCCGGACTTGAACACTGAAGCTTTCTTT. Full variable domain (rest looked up from reference TRBV7-8 and TRBJ1-1): GAGVSQSPRYKVAKRGQDVALRCDPISGHVSLFWYQQALGQGPEFLTYFQNEAQLDKSGLPSDRFFAERPEGSVSTLKIQRTQQEDSAVYLCASSLFRQGPDLNTEAFFGQGTRLTVV.

The table lists this clone with a few counts. V is TRBV19 and J is TRBJ2-1; perhaps TRBD1 as D (5 bases). The CDR3 has 14 amino acids. Germline-derived CDR1 and CDR2 are LNHDA and SQIVND (reference sequence). V dropped 3 bases and J dropped 8 bases, with 14 bases sitting between them. The CDR3 DNA reads as TGTGCCAGTAGTATGGGTCAGGGATTCGATGAGCAGTTCTTC. Translating gives CASSMGQGFDEQFF.

This sequence joins TRBV27 and TRBJ2-2, with 12 bases matching TRBD1. The CDR3 extends over 17 amino acids. With V trimmed by 5 bases and J by 4 bases, 8 bases remained unmatched. Per germline, CDR1 MNHEY and CDR2 SMNVEV (reference sequence). CDR3 DNA: TGTGCCAGCAGTCTCTCCGGGACAGGGGGCCCCACCGGGGAGCTGTTTTTT. Translating it yields CASSLSGTGGPTGELFF.

The chain is built from TRBV28 and TRBJ2-7, with unresolved D. The CDR3 sequence is 12 residues long. The V gene's germline CDR1 is MDHEN and CDR2 SYDVKM. The V gene lost 3 bases and the J gene lost 4 bases, with 7 bases spanning the gap. The CDR3: CASSLVGYEQYF. CDR3 nucleotide sequence: TGTGCCAGCAGTTTGGTCGGGTACGAGCAGTACTTC.